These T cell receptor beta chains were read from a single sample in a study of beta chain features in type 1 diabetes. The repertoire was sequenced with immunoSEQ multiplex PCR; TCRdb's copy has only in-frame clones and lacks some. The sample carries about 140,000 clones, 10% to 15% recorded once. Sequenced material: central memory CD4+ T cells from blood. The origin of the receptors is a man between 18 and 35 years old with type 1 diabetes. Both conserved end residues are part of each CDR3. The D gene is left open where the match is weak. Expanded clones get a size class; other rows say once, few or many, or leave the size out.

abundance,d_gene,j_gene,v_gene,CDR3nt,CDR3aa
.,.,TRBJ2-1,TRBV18,TGTGCCAGCTCACAACAGACGGCGGATGAGCAGTTCTTC,CASSQQTADEQFF
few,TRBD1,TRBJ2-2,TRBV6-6,TGTGCCAGCAGTTCCCCGGGACAGGGGAAGGCCGGGGAGCTGTTTTTT,CASSSPGQGKAGELFF
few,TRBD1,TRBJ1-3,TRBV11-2,TGTGCCAGCAGCGCGACAGGGGGCGGAAACACCATATATTTT,CASSATGGGNTIYF
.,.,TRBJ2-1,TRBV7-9,TGTGCCAGCAGCGAAGGGGCCCATGAGCAGTTCTTC,CASSEGAHEQFF
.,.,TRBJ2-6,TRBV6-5,TGTGCCAGCAGTGAAGAGCCTGGGGCCAACGTCCTGACTTTC,CASSEEPGANVLTF
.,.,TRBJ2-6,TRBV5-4,TGTGCCAGCAGCTTCGGGCCCGGGGCCTCTGGGGCCAACGTCCTGACTTTC,CASSFGPGASGANVLTF
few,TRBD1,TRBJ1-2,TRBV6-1,TGTGCCAGCAGTGAAGGATACAGGGGGTCGGGTGGCTACACCTTC,CASSEGYRGSGGYTF
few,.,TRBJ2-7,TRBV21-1,TGTGCCAGCAGCAACCCTAGCGGGGCGTCCTACGAGCAGTACTTC,CASSNPSGASYEQYF
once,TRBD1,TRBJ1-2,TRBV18,TGTGCCAGCTCACCGGATACAGGGGGTTCGGATGGCTACACCTTC,CASSPDTGGSDGYTF
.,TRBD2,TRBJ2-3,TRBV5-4,TGTGCCAGCAGCTTAGCGGGGGCCCTAACCACAGATACGCAGTATTTT,CASSLAGALTTDTQYF
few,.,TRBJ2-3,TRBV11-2,TGTGCCAGCAGTCTTTCCCCAACAGATACGCAGTATTTT,CASSLSPTDTQYF
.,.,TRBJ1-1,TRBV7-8,TGTGCCAGCAGCTTGGACCTCGCAACAGCTTTCTTT,CASSLDLATAFF
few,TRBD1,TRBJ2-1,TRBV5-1,TGCGCCAGCAGCTTTCAGGGGGCGTTGAATGAGCAGTTCTTC,CASSFQGALNEQFF
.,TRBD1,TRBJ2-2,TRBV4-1,TGCGCCAGCAGCCAAGAGGGACAGATCACCGGGGAGCTGTTTTTT,CASSQEGQITGELFF
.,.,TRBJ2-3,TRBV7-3,TGTGCCAGCAGGGACATGGGGGTCACAGATACGCAGTATTTT,CASRDMGVTDTQYF
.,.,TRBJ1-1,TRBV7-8,TGTGCCAGCAGTTTAAAGGAGGGCACTGAAGCTTTCTTT,CASSLKEGTEAFF
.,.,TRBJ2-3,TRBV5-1,TGCGCCAGCAGCCGGGGACAATCTTCCTCAGGAGTGGATACGCAGTATTTT,CASSRGQSSSGVDTQYF
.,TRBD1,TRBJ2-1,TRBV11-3,TGTGCCAGCAGCTCGGGACAGCTCAACAATGAGCAGTTCTTC,CASSSGQLNNEQFF
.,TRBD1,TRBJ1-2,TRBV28,TGTGCCAGCAGTTTACACACAGACAGGGGAGGGTATGGCTACACCTTC,CASSLHTDRGGYGYTF
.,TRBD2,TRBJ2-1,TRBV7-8,TGTGCCAGCAGCCAACCCCTTGCGCGGGGGGGCATCAATGAGCAGTTCTTC,CASSQPLARGGINEQFF
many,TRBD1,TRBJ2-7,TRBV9,TGTGCCAGCAGCGGAGAGACAGGGCGAAAAGAGCAGTACTTC,CASSGETGRKEQYF
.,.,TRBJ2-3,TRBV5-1,TGCGCCAGCAGCTTGGCGACATCCACTTACACAGATACGCAGTATTTT,CASSLATSTYTDTQYF
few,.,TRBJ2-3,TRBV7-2,TGTGCCAGCAGCTCGACAGATACGCAGTATTTT,CASSSTDTQYF
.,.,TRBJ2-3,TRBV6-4,TGTGCCAGCAGTCCGCAGCAGGGCACAGATACGCAGTATTTT,CASSPQQGTDTQYF
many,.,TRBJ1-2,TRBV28,TGTGCCAGCTGCGGGTTCCAGGGGACCTATGGCTACACCTTC,CASCGFQGTYGYTF
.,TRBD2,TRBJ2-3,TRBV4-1,TGCGCCAGCAGCCAAAGCGGGGGGGTCCGTGATACGCAGTATTTT,CASSQSGGVRDTQYF
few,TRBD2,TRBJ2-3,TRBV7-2,TGTGCCAGCAGCCGAGCGGGGGGGTTTACAGATACGCAGTATTTT,CASSRAGGFTDTQYF
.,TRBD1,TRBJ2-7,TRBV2,TGTGCCAGCAGTGTCTCCGGGACAGGGAAACGGGCCTACGAGCAGTACTTC,CASSVSGTGKRAYEQYF
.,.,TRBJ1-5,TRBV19,TGTGCCAGTAGTATAGCTACAGAAAATCAGCCCCAGCATTTT,CASSIATENQPQHF
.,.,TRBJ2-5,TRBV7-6,TGTGCCAGCAGCCCGGATTCGGTCCGAGAGACCCAGTACTTC,CASSPDSVRETQYF
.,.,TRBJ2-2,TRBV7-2,TGTGCCAGCAGCTTAGGTGGGAATCCTACCGGGGAGCTGTTTTTT,CASSLGGNPTGELFF
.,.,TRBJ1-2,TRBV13,TGTGCCAGCAGCCCGACCAGACAGTTACTACCTTATGGCTACACCTTC,CASSPTRQLLPYGYTF
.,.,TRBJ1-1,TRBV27,TGTGCCAGCAGCCTGGGCGGGGGAGTCACTGAAGCTTTCTTT,CASSLGGGVTEAFF
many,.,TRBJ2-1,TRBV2,TGTGCCAGCAGTGAAGCGCGGCTGATCAATGAGCAGTTCTTC,CASSEARLINEQFF
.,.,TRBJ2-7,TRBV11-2,TGTGCCAGCAGCTTAGCCGCCGTCTCCTACGAGCAGTACTTC,CASSLAAVSYEQYF
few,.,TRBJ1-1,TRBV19,TGTGCCAGTAGGCCGAAGCAGGGGTCGGACACTGAAGCTTTCTTT,CASRPKQGSDTEAFF
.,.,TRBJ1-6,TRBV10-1,TGCGCCAGCACTGGCTCACTGGGTTCACCCCTCCACTTT,CASTGSLGSPLHF
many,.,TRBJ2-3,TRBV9,TGTGCCAGCAGCGTCTCTCTAGCCCGCACAGATACGCAGTATTTT,CASSVSLARTDTQYF
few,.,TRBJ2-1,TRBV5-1,TGCGCCAGCAGCTTAGGCAGGGGTGGCGATGAGCAGTTCTTC,CASSLGRGGDEQFF
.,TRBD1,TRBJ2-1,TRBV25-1,TGTGCCAGCACTCCGACAGGGTCCTACAATGAGCAGTTCTTC,CASTPTGSYNEQFF
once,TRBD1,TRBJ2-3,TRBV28,TGTGCCAGCAGGTCGACAGGGGGCTTAGCAGATACGCAGTATTTT,CASRSTGGLADTQYF
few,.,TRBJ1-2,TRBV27,TGTGCCAGCAGTTGGAGGCCTAACTATGGCTACACCTTC,CASSWRPNYGYTF